Sequencing of this TCR beta chain was carried out in a study of blood T cells in healthy people across ages. PCR was performed a second time for roughly 7 to 11 cycles using a sample-barcoded 5' primer and a J-beta primer mix. Each TCR beta cDNA got a 12-nucleotide random molecular identifier. TCRdb independently ran MiXCR on the 5' RACE reads; one entry per CDR3 protein. This sample has 600,000 to 800,000 distinct CDR3 sequences; more than 45% occur once, and the top ten carry 13%. Remarks on this clonotype: Its antigen is undetermined.

Trimming took 1 base from V and 4 from J, leaving 14 bases between them. In germline, CDR1 is SGHNT, CDR2 YENEEA. The CDR3 extends over 16 amino acids. Study results and limitations: Roughly linear declines in TCR beta diversity per million T cells occurred with age.

The V call is TRBV11-3, the J call TRBJ2-1; possibly TRBD2 for D (6 bases). Sequenced material: blood. This TCR derives from a woman older than 75 in good health. CDR3 loop: CASSLGDPRGYNEQFF. CDR3 sequence (DNA): TGTGCCAGCAGCTTAGGTGACCCCCGGGGGTACAATGAGCAGTTCTTC.